The 15 T cell receptor beta chains presented below share a single source sample, sequenced in a study of CD8+ T cells in alopecia areata. It was cDNA, reverse transcribed from extracted RNA, that served as the sequencing template. Assay used: immunoSEQ multiplex PCR; TCRdb lists only in-frame clones, some missing. This repertoire shows 130,000 or so clones, 47% found once; its top ten account for about 10%. Sequencing was done on a sample of NKG2D-low CD8+ T cells sorted from blood. The receptor source for this set is a human donor with alopecia areata.

This clone was counted between two and nine times. V usage is TRBV5-6 and J usage is TRBJ2-7; 7 bases are a match to TRBD1. CDR3 length equals 19 residues. The V segment lost 4 bases and the J segment 0 bases; nucleotides outside the gene matches: 19. Germline assignment: CDR1 SGHDT and CDR2 YYEEEE. In nucleotides, the CDR3 is TGTGCCAGCAGCGAACAGGGGAGATCCGAGCGCCCGCTCTCCTACGAGCAGTACTTC. Residues: CASSEQGRSERPLSYEQYF. The full variable domain, rest sourced from reference TRBV5-6 and TRBJ2-7, is DAGVTQSPTHLIKTRGQQVTLRCSPKSGHDTVSWYQQALGQGPQFIFQYYEEEERQRGNFPDRFSGHQFPNYSSELNVNALLLGDSALYLCASSEQGRSERPLSYEQYFGPGTRLTVT.

The V and J genes are TRBV29-1 and TRBJ2-7, with 12 bases matching TRBD1. CDR1 and CDR2 (germline): SQVTM, ANQGSEA. V was clipped by 6 bases and J by 2 bases; unmatched bases: 8. The CDR3 runs 15 residues. The CDR3 DNA sequence: TGCAGCGTCGGTCCCGGGACAGGGGGCACCTACGAGCAGTACTTC. Protein sequence: CSVGPGTGGTYEQYF.

This chain connects TRBV5-1 to TRBJ2-3; TRBD2 matches at 7 bases. The CDR3 runs 16 residues. Germline CDR1 SGHRS, CDR2 YFSETQ. The J segment lost 4 bases and the V segment lost 0 bases, leaving 8 bases of the junction unmatched. The CDR3 here is CASSLAASGRSDTQYF. CDR3 bases: TGCGCCAGCAGCTTGGCCGCTAGCGGTCGGTCAGATACGCAGTATTTT.

This clone was detected a few times. The chain combines TRBV14 with TRBJ2-7; D is possibly TRBD2 (6 bases). CDR3 length: 14 residues. CDR1 and CDR2 from the germline V gene are SGHDN and FVKESK. Trimming cost V 6 bases and J 3 bases, with 15 bases left between them. The CDR3 sequence: CASSPGGGVYEQYF. DNA of the CDR3: TGTGCCAGCAGTCCTGGTGGAGGGGTCTACGAGCAGTACTTC.

The V and J genes are TRBV9 and TRBJ1-4; the D gene is possibly TRBD1 (5 bases). The CDR3 sequence is 15 residues long. With 0 bases removed from V and 8 bases from J, the gap between germline ends came to 14 bases. Looked up from germline, CDR1 is SGDLS and CDR2 is YYNGEE. The chain's CDR3 is CASSVDGGASEKLFF. CDR3 in DNA: TGTGCCAGCAGCGTAGACGGGGGAGCGAGCGAAAAACTGTTTTTT.

The V call is TRBV30, the J call TRBJ2-1; maybe TRBD2 (5 bases). Germline V gene sequence: CDR1 GTSNPN, CDR2 SVGIG (reference sequence). The CDR3 totals 13 residues. V lost 0 bases and J lost 8, with 11 bases in between. In nucleotides, the CDR3 is TGTGCCTGGAGTGTAGACTTGGAGGATGAGCAGTTCTTC. Its translation is CAWSVDLEDEQFF.

The chain combines TRBV29-1 with TRBJ2-5; 9 bases line up with TRBD2. The ends lost 8 bases at V and 1 base at J; junction bases unmatched: 5. CDR3 length: 13 residues. Looked up from germline, CDR1 is SQVTM and CDR2 is ANQGSEA. This CDR3 reads CSFVAGAQETQYF. The CDR3 DNA sequence: TGCAGCTTTGTAGCGGGGGCCCAAGAGACCCAGTACTTC.

This clone was found a few times. This sequence joins TRBV7-9 and TRBJ1-5; D gene uncertain. Germline V gene sequence: CDR1 SEHNR, CDR2 FQNEAQ (reference sequence). This CDR3 region has 12 residues. Trimming cost V 2 bases and J 4 bases, with 3 bases left between them. CDR3: CASSLPNQPQHF. DNA for the CDR3: TGTGCCAGCAGCTTACCTAATCAGCCCCAGCATTTT.

This rearrangement joins TRBV27 to TRBJ2-1; 9 positions match TRBD2. Trimming at V came to 5 bases and at J to 7 bases, leaving 6 bases not matched to a gene. Germline CDR1 reads MNHEY; CDR2 reads SMNVEV (reference sequence). The CDR3 runs to 14 residues. Here the CDR3 reads CASSGGGVGNEQFF. Written as DNA, the CDR3 is TGTGCCAGCAGTGGCGGGGGGGTTGGGAATGAGCAGTTCTTC.

The chain is built from TRBV11-2 and TRBJ2-6; D remains ambiguous. The V end lost 1 base, the J end lost 1 base, and 5 bases lay between the germline ends. The CDR3 consists of 15 residues. Germline V CDR1 and CDR2: SGHAT, FQNNGV. The CDR3, as DNA: TGTGCCAGCAGCTTAGGCGAGTCTGGGGCCAACGTCCTGACTTTC. Protein product: CASSLGESGANVLTF. Full variable domain (missing parts from reference TRBV11-2 and TRBJ2-6): EAGVAQSPRYKIIEKRQSVAFWCNPISGHATLYWYQQILGQGPKLLIQFQNNGVVDDSQLPKDRFSAERLKGVDSTLKIQPAKLEDSAVYLCASSLGESGANVLTFGAGSRLTVL.

The chain combines TRBV30 with TRBJ1-2; tentatively, D is TRBD1 (6 bases). Trimming stripped 2 bases from V and 1 base from J, with 8 bases between. Germline CDR1 reads GTSNPN; CDR2 reads SVGIG (reference sequence). This CDR3 is 13 amino acids long. The CDR3 loop reads CAWSPDSNYGYTF. The CDR3 nucleotides are TGTGCCTGGAGTCCGGACAGTAACTATGGCTACACCTTC.

This clone was observed a few times. The chain uses TRBV29-1 and TRBJ2-7, with a weak D call TRBD2 (6 bases). This CDR3 is built from 16 residues. Looked up from germline, CDR1 is SQVTM and CDR2 is ANQGSEA. Trimming stripped 1 base from V and 2 bases from J, with 18 bases between. CDR3 loop: CSVEGGGAGPTYEQYF. CDR3 nucleotides: TGCAGCGTTGAAGGAGGAGGGGCAGGGCCGACCTACGAGCAGTACTTC.

The chain uses TRBV29-1 and TRBJ2-1, with 11 bases identical to TRBD2. The germline V gene has CDR1 SQVTM and CDR2 ANQGSEA. After removal of 0 bases from V and 8 bases from J, the junction contained 3 bases not matched to a gene. The CDR3 has 14 amino acids. The CDR3 is CSVEEGTSGDEQFF. Written as DNA, the CDR3 is TGCAGCGTTGAAGAGGGGACTAGCGGTGATGAGCAGTTCTTC.

The gene calls are TRBV29-1 and TRBJ1-2, with D unclear. The ends were cut back, 7 bases at V and 8 bases at J, with 17 bases in the middle. Germline V lookup: CDR1 SQVTM, CDR2 ANQGSEA. There are 12 residues in the CDR3. The CDR3 region is CSAPTFKPGYTF. CDR3 coding DNA: TGCAGCGCCCCTACATTTAAGCCGGGCTACACCTTC.

This chain links TRBV29-1 with TRBJ2-7, with D perhaps matching TRBD1 (7 bases). The CDR3 spans 13 residues. From germline, CDR1 is SQVTM and CDR2 ANQGSEA. V lost 3 bases and J lost 7, with 16 bases in between. This chain's CDR3 is CSVEEGTAQEQYF. The CDR3 region has the DNA TGCAGCGTTGAGGAGGGGACAGCCCAAGAGCAGTACTTC.